This T cell receptor beta chain is drawn from a study of OX40 agonist ivuxolimab in advanced cancers. Clones were read by immunoSEQ multiplex PCR, and TCRdb kept only the in-frame ones, dropping some. In the table there are about 64,000 clones, about 91% of which are singletons. Germline V lookup: CDR1 MNHNS, CDR2 SASEGT. The CDR3 runs 13 residues. Trimming took 2 bases from V and 6 from J, leaving 10 bases between them. V gene TRBV6-1 combines with J gene TRBJ1-2; D remains ambiguous. The sequence was obtained from an adult with an advanced solid tumor such as melanoma, head and neck, liver or kidney cancer. The sequencing used CD4+ or CD8+ T cells sorted from blood, collected in a trial of the OX40 agonist ivuxolimab. This CDR3 is CASSESSVDGYTF. CDR3 coding DNA: TGTGCCAGCAGTGAATCCTCCGTGGATGGCTACACCTTC.